This TCR beta chain originates from a study of shared clonotypes between healthy human individuals. Study findings and constraints: Researchers found naive subsets generally carried larger estimated richness than memory subsets.

Only in-frame clones appear in the TCRdb table, and some are missing; sequencing was by immunoSEQ multiplex PCR. The table shows fewer than 400,000 clones, with roughly 70% occurring only once. Looked up from germline, CDR1 is SGDLS and CDR2 is YYNGEE. Losses at the gene ends were 3 bases for V and 4 bases for J; bases not matched to a gene: 6. CDR3 length: 15 amino acids. Note on this clone: Its antigen is currently unknown.

The gene calls are TRBV9 and TRBJ1-1; TRBD1 matches 10 bases. The specimen sequenced was memory CD4+ T cells sorted from blood. Subset indicated: CD45RA-negative fraction. The receptor was derived from a man younger than 45 in good health. CDR3 amino acids: CASSALGTGVTEAFF. The CDR3, as DNA: TGTGCCAGCAGCGCGCTGGGGACAGGGGTCACTGAAGCTTTCTTT.